Presented here are 2 T cell receptor beta chains from one specimen sequenced in a study. TCRdb re-derived calls from the 5' RACE reads in MiXCR, one entry per CDR3 protein. Of more than 250 distinct CDR3 sequences in the sample, around 9.9% were seen once. Source material: effector memory T cells from blood PBMCs. Sample subset: effector memory CD4+ T cells. Receptor source: a male donor with HIV.

In this sample, this clonotype turned up a few times. The junction shows a germline mismatch at one end, possibly a read error. The chain joins TRBV6-5 to TRBJ1-2, with a tentative D call TRBD1 (5 bases). Germline CDR1 reads MNHEY; CDR2 reads SVGAGI. This CDR3 has 16 amino acids. CDR3 coding DNA: TGTGCCAGCAGTAACTCAGCGGGCAGGGTCGGCTATGGCTACACCTTC. Its protein is CASSNSAGRVGYGYTF.

The CDR3 is CASSLGGNTEAFF. The CDR3 DNA reads as TGTGCCAGCAGCTTAGGCGGGAACACTGAAGCTTTCTTT. This chain uses TRBV11-3 with TRBJ1-1; D remains unclear. In germline, CDR1 is SGHNT, CDR2 YENEEA. This CDR3 spans 13 amino acids. Trimming stripped 1 base from V and 1 base from J, with 4 bases between.